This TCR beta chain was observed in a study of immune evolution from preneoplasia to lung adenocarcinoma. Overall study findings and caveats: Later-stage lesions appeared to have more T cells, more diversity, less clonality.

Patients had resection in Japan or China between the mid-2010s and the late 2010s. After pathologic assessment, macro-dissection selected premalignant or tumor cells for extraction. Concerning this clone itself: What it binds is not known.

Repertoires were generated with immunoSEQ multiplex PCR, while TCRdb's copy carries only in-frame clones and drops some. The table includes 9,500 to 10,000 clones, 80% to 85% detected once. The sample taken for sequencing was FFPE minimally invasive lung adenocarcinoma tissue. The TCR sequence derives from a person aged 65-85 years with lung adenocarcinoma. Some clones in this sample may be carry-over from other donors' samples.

CDR3 sequence reads: CASSPRQGTYEQYF. In nucleotides, the CDR3 is TGTGCCAGCTCACCAAGACAGGGAACCTACGAGCAGTACTTC. The chain is built from TRBV18 and TRBJ2-7, with 7 bases fitting TRBD1. With V trimmed by 2 bases and J by 2 bases, 3 bases remained unmatched. Germline loops: CDR1 KGHSH, CDR2 LQKENI. The CDR3 sequence is 14 residues long. The variable domain in full, completed from reference TRBV18 and TRBJ2-7, reads NAGVMQNPRHLVRRRGQEARLRCSPMKGHSHVYWYRQLPEEGLKFMVYLQKENIIDESGMPKERFSAEFPKEGPSILRIQQVVRGDSAAYFCASSPRQGTYEQYFGPGTRLTVT.